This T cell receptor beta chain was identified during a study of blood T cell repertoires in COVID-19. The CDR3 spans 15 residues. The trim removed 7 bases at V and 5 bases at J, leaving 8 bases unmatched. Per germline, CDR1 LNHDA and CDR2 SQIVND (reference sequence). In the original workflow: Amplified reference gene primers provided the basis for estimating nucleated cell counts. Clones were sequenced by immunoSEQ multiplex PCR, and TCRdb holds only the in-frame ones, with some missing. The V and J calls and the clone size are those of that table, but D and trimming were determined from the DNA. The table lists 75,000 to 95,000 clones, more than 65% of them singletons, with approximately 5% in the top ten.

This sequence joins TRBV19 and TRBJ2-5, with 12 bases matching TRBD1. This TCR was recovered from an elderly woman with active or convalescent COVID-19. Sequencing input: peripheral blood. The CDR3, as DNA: TGTGCCAGTACGCCTGGGACAGGGGGCCGTGAGACCCAGTACTTC. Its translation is CASTPGTGGRETQYF.